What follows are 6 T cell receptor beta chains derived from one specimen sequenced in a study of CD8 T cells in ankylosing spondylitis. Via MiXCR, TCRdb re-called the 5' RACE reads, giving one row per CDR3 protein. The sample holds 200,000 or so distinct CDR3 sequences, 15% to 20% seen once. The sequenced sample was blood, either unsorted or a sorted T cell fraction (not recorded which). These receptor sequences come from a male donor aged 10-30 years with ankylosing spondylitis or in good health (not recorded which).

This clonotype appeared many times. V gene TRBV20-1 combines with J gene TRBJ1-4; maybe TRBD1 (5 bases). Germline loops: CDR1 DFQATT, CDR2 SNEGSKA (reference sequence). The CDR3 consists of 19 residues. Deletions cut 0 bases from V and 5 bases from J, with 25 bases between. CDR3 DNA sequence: TGCAGTGCTAGAGACCCTGGTCCGGGACCATTTGGCAGAAATGAAAAACTGTTTTTT. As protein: CSARDPGPGPFGRNEKLFF.

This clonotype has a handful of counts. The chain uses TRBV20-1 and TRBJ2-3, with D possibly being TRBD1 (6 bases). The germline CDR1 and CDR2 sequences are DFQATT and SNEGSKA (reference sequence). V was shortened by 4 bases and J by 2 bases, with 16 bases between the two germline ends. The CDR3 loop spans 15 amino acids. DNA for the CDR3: TGCAGTGCTAACAGGGAGTGGGTTTACACAGATACGCAGTATTTT. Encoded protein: CSANREWVYTDTQYF.

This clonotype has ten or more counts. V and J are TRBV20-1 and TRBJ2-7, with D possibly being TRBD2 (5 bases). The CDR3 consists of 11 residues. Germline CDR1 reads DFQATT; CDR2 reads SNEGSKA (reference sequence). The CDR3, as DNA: TGCAGACGGACCTTTGAGGGCGAGCAGTACGTC. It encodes CRRTFEGEQYV.

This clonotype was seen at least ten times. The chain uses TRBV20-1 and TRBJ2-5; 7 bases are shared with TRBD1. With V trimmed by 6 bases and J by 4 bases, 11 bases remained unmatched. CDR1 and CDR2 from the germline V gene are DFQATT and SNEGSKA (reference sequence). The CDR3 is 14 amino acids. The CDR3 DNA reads TGCAGTGCCCAAAACCGACAGGGTCCAGAGACCCAGTACTTC. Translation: CSAQNRQGPETQYF.

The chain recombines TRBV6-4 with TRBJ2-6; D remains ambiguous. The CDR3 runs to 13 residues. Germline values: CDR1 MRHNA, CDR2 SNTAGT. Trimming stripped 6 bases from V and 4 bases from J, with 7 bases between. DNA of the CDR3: TGTGCCAGCAGAGACCCCGGGGCCAACGTCCTGACTTTC. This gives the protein CASRDPGANVLTF.

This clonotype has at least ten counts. The CDR3 DNA reads as TGTGCCAGCAGCTTAATTGGGGGGGATGAGCAGTTCTTC. Its translation: CASSLIGGDEQFF. The rearrangement joins TRBV7-3 to TRBJ2-1, with 7 bases lining up with TRBD2. The ends lost 1 base at V and 8 bases at J; junction bases unmatched: 2. The CDR3 spans 13 residues. Germline V gene lookup returns CDR1 SGHTA and CDR2 FQGTGA.